This T cell receptor (beta chain) came from a study of control samples from healthy donors and cancer patients. The CDR3 has 16 amino acids. The germline V gene encodes CDR1 SGHTA and CDR2 FQGNSA. The V end lost 0 bases, the J end lost 6 bases, and 15 bases lay between the germline ends. Method: immunoSEQ multiplex PCR; TCRdb's copy keeps in-frame clones and lacks some. The repertoire consists of some 87,000 clones, with around 92% occurring once and the leading ten covering approximately 14%. The chain combines TRBV7-2 with TRBJ1-5; maybe TRBD1 (6 bases). The TCR sequence derives from a man aged 25-45 years in good health. What was sequenced was blood. The CDR3 protein is CASSLAAGARGQPQHF. The CDR3 DNA is TGTGCCAGCAGCTTAGCAGCAGGGGCCAGGGGTCAGCCCCAGCATTTT.